This TCR beta chain was identified during a study of blood T cell repertoires in COVID-19. Across the study: PBMCs, B-cell-depleted T cells, or T cells provided the cDNA or gDNA that made up the material.

Measured with immunoSEQ multiplex PCR; TCRdb has only the in-frame clones, and not every one. Of a few hundred thousand clones in the sample, roughly 80% are singletons; the top ten hold more than 9%. V dropped 7 bases and J dropped 3; count of bases not matched to a gene: 3. The length of the CDR3 is 12 residues. Germline V gene data show CDR1 as LNHDA and CDR2 as SQIVND (reference sequence). Specimen: peripheral blood. The J gene is TRBJ2-7, the V gene TRBV19; 7 nucleotides line up with TRBD1. The TCR was taken from an elderly woman with acute or convalescent COVID-19. The CDR3 spells CASKDRIYEQYF. DNA of the CDR3: TGTGCCAGTAAGGACAGGATCTACGAGCAGTACTTC. Variable domain in full (rest from reference TRBV19 and TRBJ2-7): DGGITQSPKYLFRKEGQNVTLSCEQNLNHDAMYWYRQDPGQGLRLIYYSQIVNDFQKGDIAEGYSVSREKKESFPLTVTSAQKNPTAFYLCASKDRIYEQYFGPGTRLTVT.